Listed below are T cell receptor beta chains from one sample, sequenced in a study of CD8+ T cells in alopecia areata. Libraries were prepared by immunoSEQ multiplex PCR; TCRdb keeps only in-frame clonotypes and omits some of them. The data show more than 130,000 clones, with 65% to 90% seen just once and around a quarter held by the top ten. The material sequenced was CD8+ T cells sorted from blood, taken at week 4, from a patient treated with tofacitinib. The receptors stem from a human donor with alopecia areata. The CDR3 runs from the conserved cysteine through the conserved F or W. The D gene is left open where the match is weak. Rows may omit the clone size; those that give it use once, few, many or a size class.

J gene: TRBJ2-7
V gene: TRBV27
clone size: once
D gene: NA
CDR3 protein: CASSLFQYYEQYF
CDR3 DNA: TGTGCCAGCAGTTTATTCCAGTATTACGAGCAGTACTTC

J gene: TRBJ2-1
V gene: TRBV18
clone size: NA
D gene: TRBD1
CDR3 protein: CASSQGQGRNNEQFF
CDR3 DNA: TGTGCCAGCTCACAAGGACAGGGACGGAACAATGAGCAGTTCTTC

J gene: TRBJ2-6
V gene: TRBV7-2
clone size: NA
D gene: TRBD1
CDR3 protein: CASSSRDRASGANVLTF
CDR3 DNA: TGTGCCAGCAGCTCCCGGGACAGGGCCTCTGGGGCCAACGTCCTGACTTTC

J gene: TRBJ2-5
V gene: TRBV4-1
clone size: NA
D gene: NA
CDR3 protein: CASSQDRVTQYF
CDR3 DNA: TGCGCCAGCAGCCAAGATCGGGTGACCCAGTACTTC

J gene: TRBJ2-3
V gene: TRBV5-1
clone size: NA
D gene: NA
CDR3 protein: CASSSGTLYTDTQYF
CDR3 DNA: TGCGCCAGCAGCTCAGGGACACTGTACACAGATACGCAGTATTTT

J gene: TRBJ2-2
V gene: TRBV30
clone size: NA
D gene: NA
CDR3 protein: CAWSVEEGQGVYKWTGELFF
CDR3 DNA: TGTGCCTGGAGTGTAGAGGAGGGGCAGGGAGTTTACAAATGGACCGGGGAGCTGTTTTTT

J gene: TRBJ2-3
V gene: TRBV2
clone size: NA
D gene: NA
CDR3 protein: CASSERDHTDTQYF
CDR3 DNA: TGTGCCAGCAGTGAACGGGACCACACAGATACGCAGTATTTT

J gene: TRBJ2-3
V gene: TRBV9
clone size: NA
D gene: TRBD2
CDR3 protein: CASSVTTSGVTDTQYF
CDR3 DNA: TGTGCCAGCAGCGTGACGACTAGCGGGGTCACAGATACGCAGTATTTT

J gene: TRBJ2-1
V gene: TRBV19
clone size: NA
D gene: TRBD2
CDR3 protein: CASTGGGAYNEQFF
CDR3 DNA: TGTGCCAGTACTGGCGGGGGGGCCTACAATGAGCAGTTCTTC

J gene: TRBJ1-1
V gene: TRBV27
clone size: NA
D gene: NA
CDR3 protein: CASSLLTLTGRGPEAFF
CDR3 DNA: TGTGCCAGCAGTCTCCTAACGTTGACAGGTCGGGGGCCTGAAGCTTTCTTT

J gene: TRBJ2-3
V gene: TRBV5-1
clone size: NA
D gene: NA
CDR3 protein: CASSLALNTDTQYF
CDR3 DNA: TGCGCCAGCAGCTTGGCACTTAACACAGATACGCAGTATTTT

J gene: TRBJ2-2
V gene: TRBV2
clone size: NA
D gene: TRBD2
CDR3 protein: CASQSRLAGDNTGELFF
CDR3 DNA: TGTGCCAGCCAGAGCAGGCTAGCGGGGGACAACACCGGGGAGCTGTTTTTT

J gene: TRBJ2-1
V gene: TRBV30
clone size: NA
D gene: NA
CDR3 protein: CAWRAYNELFF
CDR3 DNA: TGTGCCTGGAGGGCTTACAATGAGCTGTTCTTC

J gene: TRBJ2-5
V gene: TRBV4-3
clone size: NA
D gene: TRBD2
CDR3 protein: CASSQGVGSGGPYQETQYF
CDR3 DNA: TGCGCCAGCAGCCAAGGCGTGGGTAGCGGGGGCCCGTACCAAGAGACCCAGTACTTC

J gene: TRBJ1-1
V gene: TRBV29-1
clone size: once
D gene: TRBD1
CDR3 protein: CSSLRGLEAFF
CDR3 DNA: TGCAGCTCCTTGAGGGGGCTTGAAGCTTTCTTT

J gene: TRBJ2-1
V gene: TRBV29-1
clone size: NA
D gene: TRBD2
CDR3 protein: CSVVGLVGDEQFF
CDR3 DNA: TGCAGCGTTGTGGGACTAGTGGGCGATGAGCAGTTCTTC

J gene: TRBJ1-1
V gene: TRBV6-5
clone size: NA
D gene: NA
CDR3 protein: CASSYSLGRRNTEAFF
CDR3 DNA: TGTGCCAGCAGTTACTCGTTGGGGCGGCGGAACACTGAAGCTTTCTTT

J gene: TRBJ2-2
V gene: TRBV7-7
clone size: few
D gene: NA
CDR3 protein: CASSQGASGELFF
CDR3 DNA: TGTGCTAGCAGCCAAGGGGCTAGCGGGGAGCTGTTTTTT

J gene: TRBJ2-5
V gene: TRBV13
clone size: NA
D gene: TRBD2
CDR3 protein: CASSFTAGETQYF
CDR3 DNA: TGTGCCAGCAGCTTTACAGCGGGGGAGACCCAGTACTTC

J gene: TRBJ2-1
V gene: TRBV19
clone size: few
D gene: NA
CDR3 protein: CASSIAGAYNEQFF
CDR3 DNA: TGTGCCAGTAGTATAGCGGGGGCCTACAATGAGCAGTTCTTC

J gene: TRBJ2-1
V gene: TRBV4-3
clone size: NA
D gene: TRBD2
CDR3 protein: CASSPSGGNYNEQFF
CDR3 DNA: TGCGCCAGCAGCCCTAGCGGGGGGAACTACAATGAGCAGTTCTTC

J gene: TRBJ1-1
V gene: TRBV7-9
clone size: few
D gene: NA
CDR3 protein: CASSRTAEAFF
CDR3 DNA: TGTGCCAGCAGCCGGACAGCTGAAGCTTTCTTT

J gene: TRBJ2-1
V gene: TRBV4-1
clone size: NA
D gene: NA
CDR3 protein: CASSQDRSTPYNEQFF
CDR3 DNA: TGCGCCAGCAGCCAAGATCGGAGCACTCCATACAATGAGCAGTTCTTC

J gene: TRBJ2-7
V gene: TRBV5-8
clone size: few
D gene: NA
CDR3 protein: CASSLQSSYEQYF
CDR3 DNA: TGTGCCAGCAGCTTGCAGAGCTCCTACGAGCAGTACTTC

J gene: TRBJ2-7
V gene: TRBV7-9
clone size: NA
D gene: NA
CDR3 protein: CASSLGSYEQYF
CDR3 DNA: TGTGCCAGCAGCCTAGGTTCCTACGAGCAGTACTTC

J gene: TRBJ2-7
V gene: TRBV29-1
clone size: NA
D gene: NA
CDR3 protein: CSVHRDYEQYF
CDR3 DNA: TGCAGCGTACACAGGGACTACGAGCAGTACTTC

J gene: TRBJ1-3
V gene: TRBV11-1
clone size: NA
D gene: NA
CDR3 protein: CASSLGQSSGNTIYF
CDR3 DNA: TGTGCCAGCAGCTTGGGGCAGAGCTCTGGAAACACCATATATTTT

J gene: TRBJ2-1
V gene: TRBV4-1
clone size: NA
D gene: TRBD2
CDR3 protein: CASSQERGSGGPGNEQFF
CDR3 DNA: TGCGCCAGCAGCCAAGAGAGGGGTAGCGGGGGGCCGGGCAATGAGCAGTTCTTC

J gene: TRBJ2-7
V gene: TRBV7-9
clone size: NA
D gene: NA
CDR3 protein: CASSWGWDGLREQYF
CDR3 DNA: TGTGCCAGCAGCTGGGGCTGGGACGGTTTGAGGGAGCAGTACTTC

J gene: TRBJ2-7
V gene: TRBV7-3
clone size: NA
D gene: TRBD2
CDR3 protein: CASSSLSGGAYEQYF
CDR3 DNA: TGTGCCAGCAGCTCCCTCTCGGGAGGGGCCTACGAGCAGTACTTC

J gene: TRBJ2-1
V gene: TRBV7-8
clone size: once
D gene: TRBD2
CDR3 protein: CASSLRRGGGSLNEQFF
CDR3 DNA: TGTGCCAGCAGCCTTCGAAGGGGCGGGGGGTCCCTCAATGAGCAGTTCTTC

J gene: TRBJ2-3
V gene: TRBV11-2
clone size: once
D gene: TRBD1
CDR3 protein: CASSDLDGQGSQYF
CDR3 DNA: TGTGCCAGCAGCGATCTCGATGGACAGGGTTCGCAGTATTTT

J gene: TRBJ1-1
V gene: TRBV5-4
clone size: NA
D gene: NA
CDR3 protein: CASSLAGKQVNTEAFF
CDR3 DNA: TGTGCCAGCAGCTTGGCTGGGAAACAGGTGAACACTGAAGCTTTCTTT

J gene: TRBJ2-5
V gene: TRBV7-9
clone size: NA
D gene: NA
CDR3 protein: CASSLVGGQETQYF
CDR3 DNA: TGTGCCAGCAGCTTAGTTGGGGGCCAAGAGACCCAGTACTTC

J gene: TRBJ2-6
V gene: TRBV5-4
clone size: NA
D gene: TRBD1
CDR3 protein: CASSLAWDRGSGANVLTF
CDR3 DNA: TGTGCCAGCAGCTTGGCCTGGGACAGGGGGTCTGGGGCCAACGTCCTGACTTTC

J gene: TRBJ1-2
V gene: TRBV4-1
clone size: once
D gene: NA
CDR3 protein: CASSQGEVLLTF
CDR3 DNA: TGCGCCAGCAGCCAAGGGGAGGTTCTCCTGACCTTC

J gene: TRBJ2-7
V gene: TRBV5-6
clone size: once
D gene: TRBD2
CDR3 protein: CASSFPGGYEQYF
CDR3 DNA: TGTGCCAGCAGTTTCCCGGGGGGATACGAGCAGTACTTC

J gene: TRBJ2-7
V gene: TRBV6-1
clone size: NA
D gene: TRBD2
CDR3 protein: CASSGLAGYAYEQYF
CDR3 DNA: TGTGCCAGCAGTGGATTAGCGGGGTACGCCTACGAGCAGTACTTC

J gene: TRBJ2-2
V gene: TRBV2
clone size: NA
D gene: NA
CDR3 protein: CASSWDRRGSGELFF
CDR3 DNA: TGTGCCAGCAGTTGGGACAGGCGGGGGTCCGGGGAGCTGTTTTTT

J gene: TRBJ2-7
V gene: TRBV25-1
clone size: NA
D gene: NA
CDR3 protein: CASRDPDSYEQYF
CDR3 DNA: TGTGCCAGCAGGGACCCGGACTCCTACGAGCAGTACTTC

J gene: TRBJ1-2
V gene: TRBV7-9
clone size: few
D gene: NA
CDR3 protein: CASSSTGGYTF
CDR3 DNA: TGTGCCAGCAGCTCTACAGGTGGCTACACCTTC

J gene: TRBJ2-7
V gene: TRBV4-1
clone size: NA
D gene: NA
CDR3 protein: CASSQGQGMYEQYF
CDR3 DNA: TGCGCCAGCAGCCAAGGACAAGGGATGTACGAGCAGTACTTC

J gene: TRBJ2-5
V gene: TRBV7-6
clone size: NA
D gene: TRBD2
CDR3 protein: CASSMLRGLAEYF
CDR3 DNA: TGTGCCAGCAGCATGCTAAGGGGACTAGCGGAGTACTTC

J gene: TRBJ1-6
V gene: TRBV5-1
clone size: NA
D gene: TRBD1
CDR3 protein: CASSLGQGKSPLHF
CDR3 DNA: TGCGCCAGCAGCCTGGGACAGGGGAAATCACCCCTCCACTTT

J gene: TRBJ2-5
V gene: TRBV11-3
clone size: NA
D gene: TRBD2
CDR3 protein: CASSLVPGGGETQYF
CDR3 DNA: TGTGCCAGCAGCTTAGTTCCGGGGGGTGGAGAGACCCAGTACTTC

J gene: TRBJ2-2
V gene: TRBV4-1
clone size: NA
D gene: NA
CDR3 protein: CASSQLGDTNTGELFF
CDR3 DNA: TGCGCCAGCAGCCAACTTGGGGACACCAACACCGGGGAGCTGTTTTTT

J gene: TRBJ1-5
V gene: TRBV6-5
clone size: NA
D gene: NA
CDR3 protein: CASSYSAGKNQPQHF
CDR3 DNA: TGTGCCAGCAGTTACTCAGCGGGGAAGAATCAGCCCCAGCATTTT

J gene: TRBJ2-3
V gene: TRBV29-1
clone size: NA
D gene: NA
CDR3 protein: CSVEGSTDTQYF
CDR3 DNA: TGCAGCGTTGAAGGCAGTACAGATACGCAGTATTTT

J gene: TRBJ1-1
V gene: TRBV27
clone size: NA
D gene: TRBD1
CDR3 protein: CASSPGGGSTEAFF
CDR3 DNA: TGTGCCAGCAGCCCAGGGGGCGGGAGCACTGAAGCTTTCTTT

J gene: TRBJ2-3
V gene: TRBV11-3
clone size: NA
D gene: NA
CDR3 protein: CASSNRDVRTDTQYF
CDR3 DNA: TGTGCCAGCAGCAACCGGGACGTCCGCACAGATACGCAGTATTTT

J gene: TRBJ1-2
V gene: TRBV5-1
clone size: NA
D gene: TRBD1
CDR3 protein: CASSSLRGPANYGYTF
CDR3 DNA: TGCGCCAGCAGCTCGTTGAGGGGGCCCGCTAACTATGGCTACACCTTC

J gene: TRBJ2-7
V gene: TRBV29-1
clone size: NA
D gene: NA
CDR3 protein: CSVEDLLTYEQYF
CDR3 DNA: TGCAGCGTTGAAGATCTCCTTACATACGAGCAGTACTTC

J gene: TRBJ1-2
V gene: TRBV29-1
clone size: NA
D gene: TRBD1
CDR3 protein: CSVSLQGVYGYTF
CDR3 DNA: TGCAGCGTTAGCCTGCAGGGGGTATATGGCTACACCTTC

J gene: TRBJ2-2
V gene: TRBV4-2
clone size: NA
D gene: NA
CDR3 protein: CASSQGNTGELFF
CDR3 DNA: TGTGCCAGCAGCCAAGGAAACACCGGGGAGCTGTTTTTT

J gene: TRBJ2-7
V gene: TRBV5-1
clone size: NA
D gene: NA
CDR3 protein: CASSYYHEQYF
CDR3 DNA: TGCGCCAGCAGCTATTACCACGAGCAGTACTTC

J gene: TRBJ1-1
V gene: TRBV29-1
clone size: NA
D gene: NA
CDR3 protein: CSARVGGPDTEAFF
CDR3 DNA: TGCAGCGCCAGAGTGGGGGGCCCCGACACTGAAGCTTTCTTT

J gene: TRBJ2-3
V gene: TRBV2
clone size: once
D gene: NA
CDR3 protein: CASRLTDTQYF
CDR3 DNA: TGTGCCAGCAGACTCACAGATACGCAGTATTTT